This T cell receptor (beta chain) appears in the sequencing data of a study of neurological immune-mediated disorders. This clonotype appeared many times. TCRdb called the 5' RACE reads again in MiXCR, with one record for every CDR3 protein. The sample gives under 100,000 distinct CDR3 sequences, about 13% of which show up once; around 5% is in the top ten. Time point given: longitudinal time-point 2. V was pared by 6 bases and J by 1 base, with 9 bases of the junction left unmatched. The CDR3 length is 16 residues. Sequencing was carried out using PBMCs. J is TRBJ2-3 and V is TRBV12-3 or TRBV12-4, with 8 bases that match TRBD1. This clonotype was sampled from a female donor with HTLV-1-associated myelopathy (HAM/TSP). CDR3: CASSPGGRGRTDTQYF. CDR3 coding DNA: TGTGCCAGCAGCCCAGGCGGCAGGGGGCGCACAGATACGCAGTATTTT.